This T cell receptor (beta chain) emerged from a study of T cells in Graves' hyperthyroidism and ophthalmopathy. Study-wide findings and caveats: Model output signaled ophthalmopathy a median roughly six months ahead of onset. Stable hyperthyroidism was told apart from ophthalmopathy by a model built on 13 V-J features. Expanded thyroid clonotypes (above 0.001) were mostly also found in blood.

Extraction of PBMCs used roughly 9.4 ml of fresh peripheral blood. There were TCR beta CDR3 regions amplified from RNA transcripts. A first-round RT-PCR of the TCR CDR3 used the HTBI primer set. TCRdb analysed the multiplex PCR reads with MiXCR anew, one entry per CDR3 protein. The table shows some 580,000 distinct CDR3 sequences, with about 16% occurring only once. Comments on this clonotype: Its specificity is not known.

Trimming at V came to 3 bases and at J to 4 bases, leaving 7 bases not matched to a gene. From germline, CDR1 is DFQATT and CDR2 SNEGSKA (reference sequence). This CDR3 comprises 15 residues. The J gene is TRBJ2-2, the V gene TRBV20-1, with 8 bases identical to TRBD1. Sequencing was performed on blood. The TCR was taken from a woman aged 40 to 50 with Graves' ophthalmopathy. In nucleotides, the CDR3 is TGCAGTGCTAGCCCCGGCAGGGGGCGCACCGGGGAGCTGTTTTTT. Translating gives CSASPGRGRTGELFF.